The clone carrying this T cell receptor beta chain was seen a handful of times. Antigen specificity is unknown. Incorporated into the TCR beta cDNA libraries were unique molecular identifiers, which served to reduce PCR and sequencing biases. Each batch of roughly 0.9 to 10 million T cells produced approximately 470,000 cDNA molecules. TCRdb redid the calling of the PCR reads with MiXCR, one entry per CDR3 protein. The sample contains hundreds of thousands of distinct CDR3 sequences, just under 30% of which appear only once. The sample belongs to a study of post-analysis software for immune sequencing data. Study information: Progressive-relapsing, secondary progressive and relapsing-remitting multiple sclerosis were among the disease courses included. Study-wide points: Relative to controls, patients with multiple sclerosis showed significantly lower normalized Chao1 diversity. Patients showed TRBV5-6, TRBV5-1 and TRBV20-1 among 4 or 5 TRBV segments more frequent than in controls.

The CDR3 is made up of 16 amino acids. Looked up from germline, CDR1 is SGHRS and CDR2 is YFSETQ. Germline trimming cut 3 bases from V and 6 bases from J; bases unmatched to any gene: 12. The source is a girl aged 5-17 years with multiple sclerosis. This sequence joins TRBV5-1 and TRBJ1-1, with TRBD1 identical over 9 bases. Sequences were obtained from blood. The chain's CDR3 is CASSSRRTGVKAEAFF. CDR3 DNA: TGCGCCAGCAGCTCGAGAAGGACAGGGGTCAAGGCTGAAGCTTTCTTT.